The 24 T cell receptor beta chains given below trace back to one sample, sequenced in a study of blood T cell repertoires in COVID-19 (dated by TCRdb to about 2020). Preparation of the library involved the immunoSEQ multiplex PCR assay. TCRdb mirrors the immuneACCESS table, restricted to in-frame sequences. Some clones are absent from its copies; in checked studies, under half trace to an unresolved V gene, and the reason for the others is unknown. A total of around 120,000 clones appear in this sample, over 75% of them only once. The ten largest clones capture 32% of the sample. The sample taken for sequencing was peripheral blood. The receptors derive from a woman over 75 with acute or convalescent COVID-19.

V is TRBV30 and J is TRBJ1-5; D is unresolved. The V gene's germline CDR1 is GTSNPN and CDR2 SVGIG (reference sequence). V lost 1 base and J 6 bases, leaving 10 bases between the germline ends. CDR3 size: 13 residues. Here the CDR3 DNA reads TGTGCCTGGAGTGCCCAGGAAGGTCAGCCCCAGCATTTT. This encodes CAWSAQEGQPQHF.

The chain has TRBV5-1 and TRBJ2-2; D perhaps matches TRBD1 (5 bases). V shed 0 bases and J shed 5 bases, with 11 bases lying between them. The germline CDR1 and CDR2 sequences are SGHRS and YFSETQ. CDR3 length: 15 residues. The chain's CDR3 is CASSLEGPGTGELFF. In DNA, the CDR3 is TGCGCCAGCAGCTTGGAAGGGCCAGGGACCGGGGAGCTGTTTTTT.

The genes are TRBV20-1 and TRBJ2-7; weak D call: TRBD2 (5 bases). This CDR3 is 12 amino acids long. Germline lookup yields CDR1 DFQATT and CDR2 SNEGSKA (reference sequence). Deletions cut 3 bases from V and 0 bases from J, with 6 bases between. As DNA, the CDR3 is TGCAGTGCTAGTCGGGGCTCCTACGAGCAGTACTTC. Protein sequence: CSASRGSYEQYF.

This clone was found once. The chain has TRBV10-3 and TRBJ1-1; D gene unclear. Germline V lookup: CDR1 ENHRY, CDR2 SYGVKD. CDR3 length: 12 residues. The germline V and J ends were trimmed by 6 bases and 4 bases, with 9 bases remaining between them. The CDR3 loop reads CAISPRGTEAFF. The CDR3 DNA follows: TGTGCCATCAGCCCCCGGGGCACTGAAGCTTTCTTT.

This clone was counted once. The rearrangement links TRBV6-2 or TRBV6-3 to TRBJ1-2; D is unclear. The CDR3 covers 18 residues. The V end lost 0 bases, the J end lost 5 bases, and 22 bases lay between the germline ends. Germline CDR1 is MNHEY and CDR2 is SVGEGT. In DNA, the CDR3 is TGTGCCAGCAGTTACTCGCCGGGGAGAGGCAATATGTGGTATGGCTACACCTTC. It yields the protein CASSYSPGRGNMWYGYTF.

The table lists this clone with a few counts. The chain links TRBV5-6 to TRBJ2-5; D is ambiguous. Trimming pared 2 bases from V and 2 bases from J, leaving 19 bases between. The length of the CDR3 is 17 residues. The germline CDR1 and CDR2 sequences are SGHDT and YYEEEE. The CDR3 spells CASSLYWPLPGQETQYF. CDR3 nucleotides: TGTGCCAGCAGCTTATACTGGCCTTTGCCAGGACAAGAGACCCAGTACTTC.

The CDR3 DNA follows: TGTGCCAGCAGTGGGGGACTAGCGGGGGGACAAGAGACCCAGTACTTC. It codes for CASSGGLAGGQETQYF. This rearrangement joins TRBV2 to TRBJ2-5; 15 bases are shared with TRBD2. Germline V CDR1 and CDR2: SNHLY, FYNNEI. The CDR3 runs to 16 residues. V gave up 4 bases and J gave up 2 bases; unmatched junction bases: 2.

In regard to this clone: This sample includes further DNA sequences coding for the same CDR3. The gene calls are TRBV7-6 and TRBJ1-4, with D tentatively TRBD1 (5 bases). The CDR3 is made up of 15 amino acids. V was pared by 1 base and J by 8 bases, with 14 bases between. The germline gives CDR1 SGHVS, CDR2 FNYEAQ. The CDR3 region is CASSLVGGKDEKLFF. For the CDR3, the DNA is TGTGCCAGCAGCTTAGTCGGGGGGAAGGACGAAAAACTGTTTTTT.

The sample holds a few counts of this clone. The chain joins TRBV2 to TRBJ1-2; D is unresolved. Germline V gives CDR1 SNHLY, CDR2 FYNNEI. V lost 7 bases and J lost 8, with 14 bases in between. The CDR3 length is 12 residues. The DNA for the CDR3 is TGTGCCAGCAAGCGGGTCGACGACGGCTACACCTTC. This codes for CASKRVDDGYTF.

J is TRBJ2-3 and V is TRBV24-1, with D possibly being TRBD1 (6 bases). The CDR3 consists of 11 residues. V gave up 5 bases and J gave up 11 bases, with 10 bases separating them. CDR1 and CDR2 from the germline V gene are KGHDR and SFDVKD. The CDR3 DNA reads TGTGCCACCAGTGTGACAGGAAGGCAGTATTTT. Amino acid sequence: CATSVTGRQYF.

This clone has more than one count but fewer than ten. This chain joins TRBV6-1 and TRBJ1-5, with 8 bases fitting TRBD1. The CDR3 has 17 residues. V trimming: 1 base; J trimming: 7 bases; junction bases outside the gene matches: 12. The germline CDR1 and CDR2 sequences are MNHNS and SASEGT. The chain's CDR3 is CASSEDGTGTGSQPQHF. The CDR3 DNA reads TGTGCCAGCAGTGAAGATGGTACTGGGACAGGATCCCAGCCCCAGCATTTT.

V and J are TRBV27 and TRBJ2-7; D unclear. Germline V gene data show CDR1 as MNHEY and CDR2 as SMNVEV (reference sequence). V was clipped by 5 bases and J by 4 bases, with 15 bases between them. CDR3 size: 14 residues. CDR3 loop: CASSPSGPLYEQYF. For the CDR3, the DNA is TGTGCCAGCAGTCCCAGTGGGCCTCTTTACGAGCAGTACTTC.

The chain links TRBV7-2 to TRBJ1-2; D gene uncertain. Per germline, CDR1 SGHTA and CDR2 FQGNSA. The ends were cut back, 5 bases at V and 2 bases at J, with 12 bases in the middle. The CDR3 length is 14 residues. The CDR3 protein is CASSPRHTNYGYTF. CDR3 nucleotides: TGTGCCAGCAGCCCCCGACACACGAACTATGGCTACACCTTC.

The CDR3 nucleotides are TGTGCCAGTAACAAAGACAGAGCCAAAAACATTCAGTACTTC. Its protein is CASNKDRAKNIQYF. This chain joins TRBV19 and TRBJ2-4; D is perhaps TRBD1 (5 bases). Germline V CDR1 and CDR2: LNHDA, SQIVND (reference sequence). Trimming took 7 bases from V and 0 from J, leaving 10 bases between them. This CDR3 comprises 14 residues.

This clone was counted once. The V and J genes are TRBV2 and TRBJ2-1, with 7 bases lining up with TRBD2. Unmatched junction bases numbered 9, after V lost 7 bases and J lost 0 bases. CDR1 is SNHLY and CDR2 is FYNNEI in the germline V gene. This CDR3 region has 16 residues. The CDR3 sequence: CASTNRDYRSYNEQFF. The CDR3 coding sequence is TGTGCCAGCACTAATAGGGACTACCGCTCCTACAATGAGCAGTTCTTC.

The genes are TRBV30 and TRBJ1-6; possibly TRBD1 for D (6 bases). Germline V lookup: CDR1 GTSNPN, CDR2 SVGIG (reference sequence). The ends were cut back, 4 bases at V and 8 bases at J, with 9 bases in the middle. The CDR3 has 12 residues. CDR3 residues: CAWTGDDSPLHF. CDR3 coding DNA: TGTGCCTGGACAGGGGACGATTCACCCCTCCACTTT.

This chain links TRBV12-5 with TRBJ1-1, with a tentative D call TRBD1 (6 bases). The length of the CDR3 is 11 residues. Germline values: CDR1 LGHNT, CDR2 FRNRAP. Trimming took 5 bases from V and 8 from J, leaving 9 bases between them. The CDR3 loop reads CASGGQYEAFF. CDR3 nucleotide sequence: TGTGCTAGTGGTGGACAGTACGAAGCTTTCTTT.

This clone is a singleton in its sample. The chain uses TRBV29-1 and TRBJ1-1, with D perhaps matching TRBD1 (5 bases). Germline V gene sequence: CDR1 SQVTM, CDR2 ANQGSEA. V dropped 7 bases and J dropped 0 bases, with 15 bases sitting between them. The CDR3 extends over 14 amino acids. DNA of the CDR3: TGCAGCGACTCGCCGTGGGGGGTGAACACTGAAGCTTTCTTT. It translates to CSDSPWGVNTEAFF.

V and J are TRBV24-1 and TRBJ1-4; the D gene is possibly TRBD1 (5 bases). The CDR3 contains 14 residues. Germline loops: CDR1 KGHDR, CDR2 SFDVKD. V was clipped by 7 bases and J by 3 bases, with 11 bases between them. Here the CDR3 DNA reads TGTGCCACCAGCCTCGGGGGGTCTAATGAAAAACTGTTTTTT. This encodes CATSLGGSNEKLFF.

The rearrangement uses TRBV10-1 and TRBJ2-7; D is perhaps TRBD2 (6 bases). Trimming pared 0 bases from V and 2 bases from J, leaving 14 bases between. CDR3 length: 16 residues. The germline V gene has CDR1 WNHNN and CDR2 SYGVQD (reference sequence). CDR3 in DNA: TGCGCCAGCAGTGAGTCGGCGCTAGCGCCCACCTACGAGCAGTACTTC. Translating gives CASSESALAPTYEQYF.

CDR3 in amino acids: CASRGTGSSYEQYF. CDR3 DNA: TGTGCCAGCAGGGGGACAGGGTCGTCCTACGAGCAGTACTTC. The V and J genes are TRBV2 and TRBJ2-7, with 9 positions matching TRBD1. The CDR3 is 14 amino acids. The J segment lost 1 base and the V segment lost 6 bases, leaving 4 bases of the junction unmatched. The germline gives CDR1 SNHLY, CDR2 FYNNEI.

In DNA, the CDR3 is TGCGCCAGCAGCCCGGACCGGGACAGCAATTACTCACCCCTCCACTTT. Amino acid sequence: CASSPDRDSNYSPLHF. This chain connects TRBV4-1 to TRBJ1-6, with 7 bases that match TRBD1. Germline V gives CDR1 MGHRA, CDR2 YSYEKL. Trimming removed 4 bases from V and 10 bases from J; junction bases left unmatched: 13. The CDR3 runs to 16 residues.

The rearrangement links TRBV10-2 to TRBJ1-2; 10 bases are a match to TRBD1. CDR1 WSHSY and CDR2 SAAADI come from the germline V gene. V shed 0 bases, J shed 8 bases, and the junction held 9 bases outside the gene matches. The CDR3 contains 16 residues. The CDR3: CASSESRQGALLGYTF. The CDR3 region has the DNA TGCGCCAGCAGTGAGTCGAGACAGGGGGCCCTTCTCGGCTACACCTTC.

The rearrangement uses TRBV5-1 and TRBJ1-1; D possibly corresponds to TRBD1 (5 bases). The germline CDR1 and CDR2 sequences are SGHRS and YFSETQ. Trimming took 3 bases from V and 6 from J, leaving 15 bases between them. The length of the CDR3 is 14 residues. As DNA, the CDR3 is TGCGCCAGCAGCTCACGTGGGGGGAATCCTGAAGCTTTCTTT. Translating it yields CASSSRGGNPEAFF.